This T cell receptor (beta chain) appears in the sequencing data of a study of shared clonotypes between healthy human individuals. Study-level information: Three plates were used per donor for CD4 naive, three for CD4 memory, two for CD8 naive and one for CD8 memory. General study findings and limits: Generation probabilities of non-shared clonotypes were lower (relative to those shared by all four donors).

Regarding this clone: Its antigen is currently unknown.

Genomic DNA of every subset was divided equally among multiple immunoSEQ plates. Sequencing used immunoSEQ multiplex PCR; TCRdb keeps in-frame clones, though not all of them. This table has 2.3 million or so clones, just over 90% appearing once. Nashville, Tennessee was home to all donors, who were Caucasian adults. The CDR3 totals 15 residues. The germline V gene encodes CDR1 GTSNPN and CDR2 SVGIG (reference sequence). V dropped 7 bases and J dropped 1; count of bases not matched to a gene: 10. Material: naive CD4+ T cells from PBMCs. Subset of the sample: CD45RA+ positively selected. This chain joins TRBV30 and TRBJ2-5, with TRBD2 matching 9 bases. The receptor was derived from a man between 18 and 29 years old in good health. Some clones in this sample may be carry-over from other donors' samples. The CDR3 DNA reads as TGTGCCTACGTAGGAGCGGGAGGCCTCCAAGAGACCCAGTACTTC. As protein: CAYVGAGGLQETQYF.